This T cell receptor (beta chain) stems from a study of blood T cell repertoires in COVID-19. On the study more broadly: Specimens from acute and convalescent COVID-19 originated in the United States, Italy and Spain. T cells, B-cell-depleted T cells, or PBMCs provided the cDNA or gDNA that served as material.

Source study methods: Quantification of nucleated cells was approximated via reference gene primer amplification. This table comes from immunoSEQ multiplex PCR, and its TCRdb copy is limited to in-frame clones, with some not included. The V and J calls and the clone size are those of that table, but D and trimming were determined from the DNA. The sample yields about 59,000 clones, 80% to 90% seen once. The source is a woman of 80 years or more with active COVID-19. Source material: peripheral blood.

CDR3 sequence: CASSRRQGSYEQYF. The CDR3 DNA follows: TGTGCCAGCAGCCGAAGACAGGGCTCCTACGAGCAGTACTTC. V usage is TRBV7-9 and J usage is TRBJ2-7; TRBD1 agrees at 7 bases. Looked up from germline, CDR1 is SEHNR and CDR2 is FQNEAQ (reference sequence). Trimming cost V 5 bases and J 0 bases; bases outside gene matches: 4. CDR3 length: 14 amino acids.